Presented here are 32 T cell receptor beta chains from one specimen sequenced in a study of regulatory T cells in long-lasting Graves disease. Arm-PCR of CDR3 regions and iRepertoire HTBI primers were the basis on which TCR beta libraries were built. Using its own MiXCR run on the multiplex PCR reads, TCRdb lists one record per CDR3 protein. The sample records 550,000 or so distinct CDR3 sequences, around 12% being singletons. Time point denoted: newly diagnosed GD, antithyroid drugs for less than 3 months. Researchers made the TCR library from RNA that was extracted from PBMCs. The data also belong to a second study, concerning T cells in Graves' hyperthyroidism and ophthalmopathy.

The sample in question was peripheral blood mononuclear cells (PBMCs), obtained at new diagnosis, from a patient treated with antithyroid drugs. These receptors all stem from a woman in her thirties with Graves disease.

Only a few counts were recorded for this clonotype. CDR3 loop: CASSPQGIGGPDTQYF. CDR3 bases: TGTGCCAGCAGCCCCCAAGGAATCGGGGGACCAGATACGCAGTATTTT. V and J are TRBV9 and TRBJ2-3, with a possible D match to TRBD2 (6 bases). CDR1 SGDLS and CDR2 YYNGEE come from the germline V gene. V was clipped by 4 bases and J by 4 bases, with 19 bases between them. The CDR3 runs to 16 residues.

In its sample, this clonotype was seen a few times. The J gene is TRBJ2-7, the V gene TRBV15, with 8 bases identical to TRBD2. V shed 1 base and J 3 bases; nucleotides not matched to a gene: 2. Germline CDR1 and CDR2: LNHNV and YYDKDF (reference sequence). The CDR3 sequence is 14 residues long. CDR3 in amino acids: CATSRGGLVYEQYF. DNA for the CDR3: TGTGCCACCAGCAGAGGGGGACTAGTCTACGAGCAGTACTTC.

There are many counts of this clonotype. This rearrangement joins TRBV2 to TRBJ2-7; 8 nucleotides agree with TRBD2. V trimming: 6 bases; J trimming: 5 bases; junction bases outside the gene matches: 6. There are 13 residues in the CDR3. CDR1 and CDR2 (germline): SNHLY, FYNNEI. The CDR3 spells CASRRLASHEQYF. In nucleotides, the CDR3 is TGTGCCAGCAGGAGACTAGCGAGTCACGAGCAGTACTTC.

V usage is TRBV5-6 and J usage is TRBJ2-2, with D uncertain. The V gene's germline CDR1 is SGHDT and CDR2 YYEEEE. CDR3 length: 13 amino acids. CDR3 sequence: CAAQTANTGELFF. The CDR3 DNA reads TGTGCTGCCCAAACGGCGAACACCGGGGAGCTGTTTTTT. Variable domain in full (rest from reference TRBV5-6 and TRBJ2-2): DAGVTQSPTHLIKTRGQQVTLRCSPKSGHDTVSWYQQALGQGPQFIFQYYEEEERQRGNFPDRFSGHQFPNYSSELNVNALLLGDSALYLCAAQTANTGELFFGEGSRLTVL.

This clonotype was counted only a few times. CDR3 sequence reads: CASSYPGTPTPGLAGGFSYEQYF. The DNA of the CDR3 is TGTGCCAGCAGTTACCCCGGGACACCTACACCGGGACTAGCGGGAGGATTCTCCTACGAGCAGTACTTC. The chain uses TRBV6-2 or TRBV6-3 and TRBJ2-7; 15 bases line up with TRBD2. CDR1 and CDR2 from the germline V gene are MNHEY and SVGEGT. The CDR3 covers 23 residues. Losses at the gene ends were 2 bases for V and 0 bases for J; bases not matched to a gene: 20.

There are many counts of this clonotype. The chain recombines TRBV2 with TRBJ2-3, with a weak D call TRBD2 (6 bases). V shed 6 bases and J shed 3 bases, with 19 bases lying between them. In germline, CDR1 is SNHLY, CDR2 FYNNEI. The CDR3 totals 16 residues. CDR3 in amino acids: CASSEHPRLVTDTQYF. CDR3 nucleotide sequence: TGTGCCAGCAGCGAACACCCGCGACTAGTGACAGATACGCAGTATTTT.

V usage is TRBV7-2 and J usage is TRBJ2-7, with D perhaps TRBD2 (5 bases). CDR3 length: 16 residues. Germline V lookup: CDR1 SGHTA, CDR2 FQGNSA. The V and J ends lost 1 base and 0 bases respectively, with 13 bases between them. This CDR3 is CASSLEGGYGSYEQYF. CDR3 DNA sequence: TGTGCCAGCAGCTTAGAGGGCGGGTACGGCTCCTACGAGCAGTACTTC.

This clonotype has at least ten counts. J is TRBJ2-1 and V is TRBV27; D possibly corresponds to TRBD2 (5 bases). There are 16 residues in the CDR3. Germline CDR1 is MNHEY and CDR2 is SMNVEV (reference sequence). Trimming pared 2 bases from V and 0 bases from J, leaving 11 bases between. The CDR3 nucleotides read TGTGCCAGCAGTTTAAACACGGGGATCTCCTACAATGAGCAGTTCTTC. It yields the protein CASSLNTGISYNEQFF.

This clonotype occurred many times. The chain links TRBV11-3 to TRBJ2-3; D unresolved. V was shortened by 4 bases and J by 6 bases, with 11 bases between the two germline ends. Germline V gene lookup returns CDR1 SGHNT and CDR2 YENEEA. The CDR3 has 13 amino acids. The chain's CDR3 is CASSSYTSDTQYF. The CDR3 DNA is TGTGCCAGCAGCTCCTACACATCCGATACGCAGTATTTT.

Comment on this clonotype: This may be a read error: a much more frequent sequence differs by one nucleotide. The chain links TRBV6-8 to TRBJ2-3; the match to TRBD1 covers 7 bases. CDR3 size: 15 residues. Germline CDR1 reads MNHGY; CDR2 reads SAAAGT. The junction had 10 bases not matched to a gene; V was cut back by 5 bases and J by 5 bases. This chain's CDR3 is CASSPGGRSRDTQYF. As DNA, the CDR3 is TGTGCCAGCAGTCCAGGGGGAAGGAGTCGAGATACGCAGTATTTT.

This clonotype was picked up many times. This chain joins TRBV11-2 and TRBJ2-1; unclear D gene. The CDR3 consists of 15 residues. With 5 bases removed from V and 6 bases from J, the gap between germline ends came to 17 bases. The germline V gene encodes CDR1 SGHAT and CDR2 FQNNGV. CDR3 protein: CASSKRTSRGNEQFF. CDR3 bases: TGTGCCAGCAGCAAACGGACCTCGCGCGGCAATGAGCAGTTCTTC. The variable domain in full, with the rest retrieved from reference TRBV11-2 and TRBJ2-1, is EAGVAQSPRYKIIEKRQSVAFWCNPISGHATLYWYQQILGQGPKLLIQFQNNGVVDDSQLPKDRFSAERLKGVDSTLKIQPAKLEDSAVYLCASSKRTSRGNEQFFGPGTRLTVL.

The CDR3 protein is CAIQGMQDSETEAFF. The CDR3 DNA sequence: TGTGCCATCCAGGGTATGCAGGATTCGGAAACTGAAGCTTTCTTT. The J gene is TRBJ1-1, the V gene TRBV10-3; possible D gene TRBD1, 5 bases. Trimming left V 8 bases short and J 5 bases short, with 21 bases between. Germline CDR1 and CDR2: ENHRY and SYGVKD. This CDR3 spans 15 amino acids.

This clonotype showed up many times. The rearrangement links TRBV11-3 to TRBJ2-7; D is possibly TRBD2 (6 bases). Germline V gives CDR1 SGHNT, CDR2 YENEEA. The CDR3 is 13 residues long. V dropped 3 bases and J dropped 3 bases, with 9 bases sitting between them. CDR3 nucleotide sequence: TGTGCCAGCAGCTTGAGTAGCGGCTACGAGCAGTACTTC. This translates into CASSLSSGYEQYF.

A few counts support this clonotype. This chain uses TRBV6-1 with TRBJ1-1; TRBD1 matches 11 bases. The CDR3 spans 16 residues. Germline trimming cut 5 bases from V and 1 base from J; bases unmatched to any gene: 6. The germline V gene encodes CDR1 MNHNS and CDR2 SASEGT. The CDR3 loop reads CASSRGTGGTNTEAFF. For the CDR3, the DNA is TGTGCCAGCAGTCGTGGGACAGGGGGTACGAACACTGAAGCTTTCTTT.

This clonotype has ten or more counts. V usage is TRBV24-1 and J usage is TRBJ1-4; tentatively, D is TRBD1 (5 bases). This CDR3 spans 14 amino acids. Trimming took 5 bases from V and 5 from J, leaving 11 bases between them. In germline, CDR1 is KGHDR, CDR2 SFDVKD. As DNA, the CDR3 is TGTGCCACCAGTGCGGGGGAGAAAAATGAAAAACTGTTTTTT. It encodes CATSAGEKNEKLFF.

The rearrangement links TRBV12-3 or TRBV12-4 to TRBJ1-2; D not resolved. The CDR3 is 11 amino acids. Trimming cost V 4 bases and J 8 bases, with 8 bases left between them. CDR3 protein: CASSSLWGYTF. CDR3 sequence (DNA): TGTGCCAGCAGTTCCCTCTGGGGCTACACCTTC.

This clonotype turned up a few times. The genes are TRBV7-9 and TRBJ1-6; D may be TRBD1 (6 bases). CDR3 length: 15 residues. The germline V gene has CDR1 SEHNR and CDR2 FQNEAQ (reference sequence). Trimming removed 4 bases at V and 5 bases at J, with 12 bases between. In DNA, the CDR3 is TGTGCCAGCAGCTCCACCGGACAGCATAATTCACCCCTCCACTTT. As protein: CASSSTGQHNSPLHF.

As concerns this clonotype: A much larger clone differs by one base, so this may be a read error. This chain uses TRBV7-2 with TRBJ2-7, with TRBD2 matching over 12 bases. Germline-derived CDR1 and CDR2 are SGHTA and FQGNSA. The CDR3 consists of 19 residues. Here the CDR3 DNA reads TGTGCCAGCAGCTTATCGCCTGGACTAGCGGGACCGTATAGCTACGAGCAGTGCTTC. As protein: CASSLSPGLAGPYSYEQCF.

This clonotype was seen at least ten times. The chain carries TRBV7-2 and TRBJ1-2; possible D gene TRBD1, 6 bases. The CDR3 is 13 residues long. CDR1 is SGHTA and CDR2 is FQGNSA in the germline V gene. The V gene lost 11 bases and the J gene lost 8 bases, with 21 bases spanning the gap. CDR3 in DNA: TGTGCCGCCAGGGCAGGGGTCCGGGAAGGCTACACCTTC. Translating it yields CAARAGVREGYTF. The full variable domain, its missing parts supplied by reference TRBV7-2 and TRBJ1-2, is GAGVSQSPSNKVTEKGKDVELRCDPISGHTALYWYRQSLGQGLEFLIYFQGNSAPDKSGLPSDRFSAERTGGSVSTLTIQRTQQEDSAVYLCAARAGVREGYTFGSGTRLTVV.

There are many counts of this clonotype. The genes are TRBV9 and TRBJ2-1, with 14 bases that match TRBD2. This CDR3 is 16 amino acids long. Germline CDR1 is SGDLS and CDR2 is YYNGEE. V lost 3 bases and J lost 9; bases outside the gene matches: 8. Here the CDR3 DNA reads TGTGCCAGCAGCGCACTGGGACTAGCGGGAGCGGGTGAGCAGTTCTTC. Translated: CASSALGLAGAGEQFF.

This clonotype was seen at least ten times. The chain carries TRBV7-2 and TRBJ1-5; D might be TRBD1 (6 bases). CDR1 and CDR2 (germline): SGHTA, FQGNSA. The germline V and J ends were trimmed by 2 bases and 0 bases, with 17 bases remaining between them. The CDR3 runs to 18 residues. CDR3 nucleotides: TGTGCCAGCAGCTTAATGAGGGGGGGGAGGTATAGCAATCAGCCCCAGCATTTT. It codes for CASSLMRGGRYSNQPQHF.

This clonotype was seen many times. The CDR3 sequence: CASSLDRGEQFF. CDR3 sequence (DNA): TGTGCCAGCAGCTTGGACAGGGGTGAGCAGTTCTTC. The chain recombines TRBV11-1 with TRBJ2-1, with 9 bases lining up with TRBD1. In germline, CDR1 is SGHAT, CDR2 FQDESV (reference sequence). V was pared by 3 bases and J by 9 bases, with 0 bases of the junction left unmatched. This CDR3 comprises 12 residues.

This clonotype was counted many times. The rearrangement uses TRBV7-2 and TRBJ2-7; 7 bases match TRBD1. The CDR3 consists of 16 residues. Trimming took 6 bases from V and 1 from J; bases not matched to a gene: 12. Germline CDR1 reads SGHTA; CDR2 reads FQGNSA. The CDR3 loop reads CASSYAGTVGSYEQYF. For the CDR3, the DNA is TGTGCCAGCAGTTATGCCGGGACAGTAGGTTCCTACGAGCAGTACTTC.

The chain carries TRBV7-8 and TRBJ1-1; D gene uncertain. CDR3 size: 13 residues. Germline CDR1 reads SGHVS; CDR2 reads FQNEAQ. Trimming cost V 6 bases and J 1 base, with 9 bases left between them. The DNA of the CDR3 is TGTGCCAGCAGAAGTCAGTCGAACACTGAAGCTTTCTTT. Encoded protein: CASRSQSNTEAFF.

This sequence joins TRBV19 and TRBJ1-5; D call uncertain. The CDR3 loop spans 14 amino acids. Germline V gene data show CDR1 as LNHDA and CDR2 as SQIVND (reference sequence). The V and J ends lost 3 bases and 2 bases respectively, with 8 bases between them. CDR3 in amino acids: CASSIQAGNQPQHF. The CDR3 nucleotides are TGTGCCAGTAGTATTCAGGCGGGCAATCAGCCCCAGCATTTT.

This clonotype was seen many times. The chain links TRBV4-1 to TRBJ1-1, with TRBD1 matching over 8 bases. Germline V gives CDR1 MGHRA, CDR2 YSYEKL. This CDR3 comprises 16 residues. Trimming took 2 bases from V and 3 from J; bases not matched to a gene: 8. The CDR3 loop reads CASSQFLGQGDTEAFF. The CDR3 DNA reads as TGCGCCAGCAGCCAATTCCTTGGACAGGGAGACACTGAAGCTTTCTTT.

As DNA, the CDR3 is TGTGCCAGCACGGACAGGGTGGGTTCCGGGGAGCTGTTTTTT. Residues: CASTDRVGSGELFF. The chain has TRBV19 and TRBJ2-2, with 8 bases fitting TRBD1. The CDR3 spans 14 residues. Looked up from germline, CDR1 is LNHDA and CDR2 is SQIVND (reference sequence). Trimming took 9 bases from V and 6 from J; bases not matched to a gene: 9.

This clonotype was picked up many times. The gene calls are TRBV2 and TRBJ1-5; 7 nucleotides line up with TRBD1. Per the germline V gene, CDR1 is SNHLY and CDR2 is FYNNEI. The CDR3 sequence is 15 residues long. Trimming removed 4 bases from V and 6 bases from J; junction bases left unmatched: 9. The CDR3: CASSADRLRGQPQHF. Here the CDR3 DNA reads TGTGCCAGCAGTGCGGACAGGTTAAGAGGTCAGCCCCAGCATTTT.

This clonotype was seen more than once but under ten times. The chain combines TRBV20-1 with TRBJ2-3; weak D call: TRBD2 (5 bases). Trimming removed 5 bases from V and 4 bases from J, with 16 bases in between. Germline CDR1 and CDR2: DFQATT and SNEGSKA (reference sequence). This CDR3 comprises 14 residues. The CDR3 sequence is CSAVRTWSADTQYF. CDR3 DNA sequence: TGCAGTGCTGTCCGGACTTGGAGCGCAGATACGCAGTATTTT.

This rearrangement joins TRBV10-1 to TRBJ2-5; weak D call: TRBD1 (5 bases). The CDR3 runs to 13 residues. V lost 1 base and J 4 bases, leaving 7 bases between the germline ends. Germline V gives CDR1 WNHNN, CDR2 SYGVQD (reference sequence). CDR3 sequence: CASSEWQGETQYF. The CDR3 bases are TGCGCCAGCAGTGAGTGGCAGGGAGAGACCCAGTACTTC.

Many counts were recorded for this clonotype. The V gene is TRBV2, the J gene TRBJ2-7; no clear D gene. The V end lost 6 bases, the J end lost 2 bases, and 5 bases lay between the germline ends. The germline gives CDR1 SNHLY, CDR2 FYNNEI. There are 11 residues in the CDR3. CDR3 DNA: TGTGCCAGCAGCGTGACCTACGAGCAGTACTTC. Encoded protein: CASSVTYEQYF.

This clonotype appeared many times. The chain recombines TRBV6-1 with TRBJ2-7, with 7 bases matching TRBD1. Germline V gene sequence: CDR1 MNHNS, CDR2 SASEGT. The CDR3 covers 14 residues. V shed 7 bases and J 3 bases; nucleotides not matched to a gene: 9. The CDR3 DNA follows: TGTGCCAGCATTTTAAGACAGGGATTCTACGAGCAGTACTTC. It translates to CASILRQGFYEQYF.